This entry lists 8 T cell receptor beta chains sequenced from one sample in a study of cytomegalovirus exposure and HLA in healthy donors (dated by TCRdb to the late 2010s). Receptor amplification or capture employed the immunoSEQ multiplex PCR assay. For the multiplex PCR, a mixture combining 60 forward primers for TCR Vbeta segments and 13 reverse primers for TCR Jbeta segments was used. Drawn from immuneACCESS, this table holds only the in-frame rearrangements with V and J called that TCRdb kept. Clones are partly lost; checked studies trace under half to an unresolved V gene and leave the rest unexplained. The sample table records roughly 120,000 clones; 76% of these occur just once. The leading ten clones occupy about 7.7% of the sample. The sample consisted of PBMCs. The receptors come from a woman in her forties or fifties in good health and CMV-seropositive.

This chain connects TRBV19 to TRBJ1-4, with D unclear. V was shortened by 4 bases and J by 8 bases, with 11 bases between the two germline ends. Per germline, CDR1 LNHDA and CDR2 SQIVND (reference sequence). The CDR3 is made up of 13 amino acids. The CDR3 DNA reads as TGTGCCAGTAGTAAACGCCGGAGCGAAAAACTGTTTTTT. This encodes CASSKRRSEKLFF.

This clone was counted a few times. The rearrangement joins TRBV4-3 to TRBJ1-5; D gene ambiguous. V was clipped by 0 bases and J by 0 bases, with 3 bases between them. This CDR3 has 14 amino acids. Germline CDR1 reads LGHNA; CDR2 reads YSLEER. The CDR3 DNA sequence: TGCGCCAGCAGCCAAGATCGTAGCAATCAGCCCCAGCATTTT. It translates to CASSQDRSNQPQHF.

As to this clone: Germline is not matched at one junction end, which may reflect a read error. The rearrangement links TRBV5-6 to TRBJ2-4; 8 bases agree with TRBD2. The CDR3 is 14 residues long. Germline loops: CDR1 SGHDT, CDR2 YYEEEE. Here the CDR3 DNA reads TGTGCCAGCACAGCCGGACTAGCCAAAAACAGTCAGTACTTC. This gives the protein CASTAGLAKNSQYF.

This clone was seen a few times. This chain's CDR3 is CASSPPGAGGRETQYF. DNA for the CDR3: TGCGCCAGCAGCCCACCGGGCGCGGGAGGAAGAGAGACCCAGTACTTC. This rearrangement joins TRBV5-1 to TRBJ2-5; TRBD2 aligns across 8 bases. CDR3 length: 16 residues. The germline gives CDR1 SGHRS, CDR2 YFSETQ. With V trimmed by 4 bases and J by 4 bases, 12 bases remained unmatched.

The chain uses TRBV27 and TRBJ2-7; 9 bases fit TRBD1. The CDR3 runs 16 residues. V was pared by 4 bases and J by 4 bases, with 11 bases of the junction left unmatched. Germline V gene lookup returns CDR1 MNHEY and CDR2 SMNVEV (reference sequence). CDR3 protein: CASSSRWGQGSYEQYF. DNA for the CDR3: TGTGCCAGCAGTTCTCGCTGGGGACAGGGTTCGTACGAGCAGTACTTC.

This clone was observed a single time. This CDR3 reads CATATNPTNEKLFF. The CDR3 bases are TGTGCCACCGCCACAAACCCAACTAATGAAAAACTGTTTTTT. J is TRBJ1-4 and V is TRBV10-3; D uncertain. CDR1 is ENHRY and CDR2 is SYGVKD in the germline V gene. The CDR3 loop spans 14 amino acids. V was shortened by 10 bases and J by 0 bases, with 12 bases between the two germline ends.

The chain links TRBV4-3 to TRBJ2-7; the match to TRBD2 covers 7 bases. The CDR3 is 21 residues long. V shed 0 bases and J 2 bases; nucleotides not matched to a gene: 22. CDR1 is LGHNA, CDR2 YSLEER, per germline. The CDR3 DNA sequence: TGCGCCAGCAGCCAAGAATGGATTTCTAGCGGTGAGTGGTTGTGGCCCTACGAGCAGTACTTC. It specifies CASSQEWISSGEWLWPYEQYF.

J is TRBJ2-2 and V is TRBV4-3, with 10 bases fitting TRBD2. The length of the CDR3 is 17 residues. The V and J ends lost 1 base and 7 bases, in that order; junction bases with no gene match: 9. CDR1 is LGHNA and CDR2 is YSLEER in the germline V gene. The CDR3 DNA reads TGCGCCAGCAGCCAAGCCCCTAGCGGGAGTCGTGTCGGGGAGCTGTTTTTT. Its protein is CASSQAPSGSRVGELFF.